What follows are 17 T cell receptor beta chains derived from one specimen sequenced in a study of PD-1 blockade in classical Hodgkin lymphoma. Time point noted: cycle 4 day 1 (C4D1), after about 6 weeks of nivolumab. There was relapse after autologous stem cell transplantation in every patient, and there was variation in brentuximab vedotin exposure. Measured with immunoSEQ multiplex PCR; TCRdb has only the in-frame clones, and not every one. Of roughly 90,000 clones listed, nearly 85% are singletons. Sample: peripheral blood mononuclear cells (PBMCs), taken before the fourth cycle of nivolumab. All receptors come from a human donor with classical Hodgkin lymphoma.

This chain uses TRBV9 with TRBJ2-5; 9 bases line up with TRBD2. CDR3 length: 15 amino acids. V shed 0 bases and J 5 bases; nucleotides not matched to a gene: 5. Germline CDR1 SGDLS, CDR2 YYNGEE. This CDR3 is CASSVAIAGVETQYF. Written as DNA, the CDR3 is TGTGCCAGCAGCGTAGCGATAGCGGGAGTTGAGACCCAGTACTTC.

This clone was found once. The chain combines TRBV29-1 with TRBJ2-5; TRBD2 aligns across 8 bases. The CDR3 has 15 amino acids. Germline trimming cut 2 bases from V and 5 bases from J; bases unmatched to any gene: 10. Germline V gene data show CDR1 as SQVTM and CDR2 as ANQGSEA. Here the CDR3 reads CSVERSAGVGETQYF. For the CDR3, the DNA is TGCAGCGTTGAACGATCAGCGGGAGTAGGGGAGACCCAGTACTTC.

This chain joins TRBV10-3 and TRBJ2-6, with no clear D. The CDR3 totals 15 residues. Trimming removed 7 bases from V and 0 bases from J, with 10 bases in between. The V gene's germline CDR1 is ENHRY and CDR2 SYGVKD. The CDR3 protein is CAITPHNSGANVLTF. In DNA, the CDR3 is TGTGCCATCACTCCCCACAACTCTGGGGCCAACGTCCTGACTTTC.

The genes are TRBV2 and TRBJ2-2, with D possibly being TRBD2 (6 bases). Germline CDR1 and CDR2: SNHLY and FYNNEI. CDR3 length equals 15 residues. With 4 bases removed from V and 1 base from J, the gap between germline ends came to 10 bases. CDR3 in amino acids: CASSVGSGNTGELFF. DNA of the CDR3: TGTGCCAGCAGTGTGGGTAGCGGGAACACCGGGGAGCTGTTTTTT.

This rearrangement joins TRBV5-6 to TRBJ2-5, with TRBD2 as a possible D gene (6 bases). V was cut by 4 bases and J by 1 base, with 8 bases left in between. The CDR3 contains 13 residues. CDR1 and CDR2 from the germline V gene are SGHDT and YYEEEE. In DNA form, the CDR3 reads TGTGCCAGCAGCGGGACTCTCCAAGAGACCCAGTACTTC. It is translated as CASSGTLQETQYF.

V and J are TRBV27 and TRBJ2-3; TRBD2 agrees at 14 bases. Germline CDR1 reads MNHEY; CDR2 reads SMNVEV (reference sequence). The ends lost 6 bases at V and 5 bases at J; junction bases unmatched: 7. The CDR3 covers 16 residues. Here the CDR3 reads CASSATSGRAGDTQYF. Written as DNA, the CDR3 is TGTGCCAGCAGCGCGACTAGCGGGAGGGCTGGAGATACGCAGTATTTT.

The table lists this clone with a few counts. The V gene is TRBV7-8, the J gene TRBJ1-1; D unresolved. V was cut by 5 bases and J by 5 bases, with 15 bases left in between. From germline, CDR1 is SGHVS and CDR2 FQNEAQ. The CDR3 contains 14 residues. The CDR3 coding sequence is TGTGCCAGCAGCGTGAACCTAGTCGGGACTGAAGCTTTCTTT. This translates into CASSVNLVGTEAFF.

The chain is built from TRBV5-1 and TRBJ2-3; 9 bases match TRBD1. The junction had 4 bases not matched to a gene; V was cut back by 4 bases and J by 4 bases. The length of the CDR3 is 14 residues. CDR1 and CDR2 (germline): SGHRS, YFSETQ. CDR3: CASSPDRGADTQYF. Written as DNA, the CDR3 is TGCGCCAGCAGCCCGGACAGGGGAGCAGATACGCAGTATTTT.

The chain recombines TRBV5-4 with TRBJ2-7, with 11 bases matching TRBD2. The CDR3 is 15 amino acids. Losses at the gene ends were 3 bases for V and 6 bases for J; bases not matched to a gene: 8. Germline V CDR1 and CDR2: SGHNT, YYREEE (reference sequence). The CDR3 DNA sequence: TGTGCCAGCAGCTGGGGGGCCGGGACTAGCGGCGAGCAGTACTTC. Encoded protein: CASSWGAGTSGEQYF.

V gene TRBV2 combines with J gene TRBJ2-5; the D is unclear. Germline V gene sequence: CDR1 SNHLY, CDR2 FYNNEI. The ends were cut back, 5 bases at V and 7 bases at J, with 17 bases in the middle. The length of the CDR3 is 14 residues. The CDR3: CASSPGPSHGTQYF. The CDR3 bases are TGTGCCAGCAGTCCAGGACCCTCTCACGGGACCCAGTACTTC.

The chain couples TRBV5-4 to TRBJ2-7; D is uncertain. With 4 bases removed from V and 7 bases from J, the gap between germline ends came to 9 bases. This CDR3 is 11 amino acids long. Per the germline V gene, CDR1 is SGHNT and CDR2 is YYREEE (reference sequence). CDR3 nucleotides: TGTGCCAGCAGCCCTAAACTAGAGCAGTACTTC. Protein: CASSPKLEQYF.

The sample holds one count of this clone. The chain recombines TRBV5-6 with TRBJ2-3; D may be TRBD1 (5 bases). The CDR3 totals 13 residues. Per germline, CDR1 SGHDT and CDR2 YYEEEE. The V and J ends lost 4 bases and 2 bases respectively, with 8 bases between them. The CDR3 loop reads CASSATDTDTQYF. The CDR3, as DNA: TGTGCCAGCAGCGCGACAGACACAGATACGCAGTATTTT.

The CDR3 loop reads CASSNSGPPGETQYF. The CDR3 DNA reads TGTGCCAGCAGTAATAGCGGTCCCCCGGGGGAGACCCAGTACTTC. V usage is TRBV2 and J usage is TRBJ2-5; possible D gene TRBD2, 6 bases. Germline V lookup: CDR1 SNHLY, CDR2 FYNNEI. This CDR3 region has 15 residues. Trimming shortened V by 5 bases and J by 5 bases, and 18 bases separated the two germline ends.

The chain recombines TRBV5-1 with TRBJ2-7, with TRBD2 matching over 11 bases. The CDR3 is 15 amino acids. Germline values: CDR1 SGHRS, CDR2 YFSETQ. V trimming: 4 bases; J trimming: 5 bases; junction bases outside the gene matches: 8. The DNA for the CDR3 is TGCGCCAGCAGCATACTAGCGGGAGAGAGCCACGAGCAGTACTTC. Encoded protein: CASSILAGESHEQYF.

This chain links TRBV7-9 with TRBJ2-5; D is unresolved. The V end lost 2 bases, the J end lost 5 bases, and 15 bases lay between the germline ends. This CDR3 region has 15 residues. The germline V gene encodes CDR1 SEHNR and CDR2 FQNEAQ (reference sequence). CDR3 coding DNA: TGTGCCAGCAGCTTACCCGGTCAGTGGGCGGAGACCCAGTACTTC. Its translation: CASSLPGQWAETQYF.

The chain has TRBV6-6 and TRBJ1-1, with 8 nucleotides matching TRBD1. V gave up 6 bases and J gave up 7 bases; unmatched junction bases: 13. From germline, CDR1 is MNHNY and CDR2 SVGAGI (reference sequence). The CDR3 runs 15 residues. CDR3: CASRAPGQVTLEAFF. As DNA, the CDR3 is TGTGCCAGCAGGGCACCGGGACAGGTAACCCTTGAAGCTTTCTTT.

The rearrangement links TRBV5-4 to TRBJ2-1; 8 bases match TRBD2. This CDR3 has 15 amino acids. Trimming took 4 bases from V and 5 from J; bases not matched to a gene: 8. The germline CDR1 and CDR2 sequences are SGHNT and YYREEE (reference sequence). CDR3: CASSMPAGAHNEQFF. CDR3 in DNA: TGTGCCAGCAGCATGCCAGCGGGAGCCCACAATGAGCAGTTCTTC. Variable domain in full (rest from reference TRBV5-4 and TRBJ2-1): ETGVTQSPTHLIKTRGQQVTLRCSSQSGHNTVSWYQQALGQGPQFIFQYYREEENGRGNFPPRFSGLQFPNYSSELNVNALELDDSALYLCASSMPAGAHNEQFFGPGTRLTVL.